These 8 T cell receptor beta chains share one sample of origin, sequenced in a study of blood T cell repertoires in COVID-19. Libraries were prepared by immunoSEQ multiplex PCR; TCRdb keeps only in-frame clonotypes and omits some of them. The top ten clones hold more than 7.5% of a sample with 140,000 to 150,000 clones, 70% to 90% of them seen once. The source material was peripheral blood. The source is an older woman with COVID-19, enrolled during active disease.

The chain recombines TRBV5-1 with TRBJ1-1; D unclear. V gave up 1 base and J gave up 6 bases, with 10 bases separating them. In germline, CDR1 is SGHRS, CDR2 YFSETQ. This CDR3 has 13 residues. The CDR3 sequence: CASSLLGSAEAFF. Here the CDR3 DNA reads TGCGCCAGCAGCTTGTTAGGGAGCGCTGAAGCTTTCTTT.

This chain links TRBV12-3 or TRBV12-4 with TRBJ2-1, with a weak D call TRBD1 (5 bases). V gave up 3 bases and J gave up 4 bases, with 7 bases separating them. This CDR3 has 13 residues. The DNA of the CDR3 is TGTGCCAGCAGTTTGACAGATTACAATGAGCAGTTCTTC. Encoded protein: CASSLTDYNEQFF.

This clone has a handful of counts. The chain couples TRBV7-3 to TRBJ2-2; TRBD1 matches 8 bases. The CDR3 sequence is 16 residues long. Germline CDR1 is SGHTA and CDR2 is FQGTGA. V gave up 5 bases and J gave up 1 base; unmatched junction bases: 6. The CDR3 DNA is TGTGCCAGCAGCCCGAGGGGGACAGGGAACACCGGGGAGCTGTTTTTT. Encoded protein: CASSPRGTGNTGELFF.

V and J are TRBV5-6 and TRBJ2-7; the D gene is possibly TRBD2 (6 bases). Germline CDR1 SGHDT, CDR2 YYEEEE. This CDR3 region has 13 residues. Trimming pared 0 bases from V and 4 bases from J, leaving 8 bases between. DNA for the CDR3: TGTGCCAGCAGCTTGGAGGAGGGGTACGAGCAGTACTTC. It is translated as CASSLEEGYEQYF.

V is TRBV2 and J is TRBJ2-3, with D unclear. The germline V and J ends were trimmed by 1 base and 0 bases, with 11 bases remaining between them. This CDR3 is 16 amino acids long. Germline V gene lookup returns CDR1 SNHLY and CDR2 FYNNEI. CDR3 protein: CASSEGLSASTDTQYF. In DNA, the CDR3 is TGTGCCAGCAGTGAAGGGTTGAGCGCTAGCACAGATACGCAGTATTTT.

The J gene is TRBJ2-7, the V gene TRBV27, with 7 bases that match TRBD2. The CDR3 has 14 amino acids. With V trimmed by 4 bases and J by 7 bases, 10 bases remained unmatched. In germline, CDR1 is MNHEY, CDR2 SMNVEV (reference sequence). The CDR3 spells CASSSTPGGWEQYF. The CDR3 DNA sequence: TGTGCCAGCAGTTCCACCCCCGGGGGGTGGGAGCAGTACTTC.

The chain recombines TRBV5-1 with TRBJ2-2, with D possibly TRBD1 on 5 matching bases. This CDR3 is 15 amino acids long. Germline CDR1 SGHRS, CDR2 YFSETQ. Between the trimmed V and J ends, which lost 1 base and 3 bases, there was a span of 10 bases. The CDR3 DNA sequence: TGCGCCAGCAGCTTGTGGGTAGGGGACACCGGGGAGCTGTTTTTT. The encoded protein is CASSLWVGDTGELFF.

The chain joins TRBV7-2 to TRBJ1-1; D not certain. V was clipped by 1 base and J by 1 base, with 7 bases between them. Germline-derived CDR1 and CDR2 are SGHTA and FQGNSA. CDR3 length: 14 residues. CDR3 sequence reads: CASSLVLSNTEAFF. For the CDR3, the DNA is TGTGCCAGCAGCTTAGTTCTTTCGAACACTGAAGCTTTCTTT.